The entry below describes one T cell receptor beta chain. Its antigen remains unknown. The limits of the CDR3 on the DNA are not certain, so only TCRdb's listed CDR3 is given. The CDR3 contains 13 residues when both ends are counted. CDR1 SQVTM and CDR2 ANQGSEA come from the germline V gene. The PCR used 60 Vbeta and 13 Jbeta primers. Clones were sequenced by immunoSEQ multiplex PCR, and TCRdb holds only the in-frame ones, with some missing. The sample carries 150,000 to 200,000 clones, around 68% recorded once. These data originate in a study of cytomegalovirus exposure and HLA in healthy donors. Notes on the study in general: Rare sequences made up most TCRs, while some public TCRs were found in many donors. Associated with cytomegalovirus, according to the listing, were some 180 TCR beta chains.

Sequencing was done on a sample of PBMCs. The rearrangement links TRBV29-1 to TRBJ1-5; whether TRBD1, the table's D call, matches the DNA was not checked. The source is a woman between 35 and 50 years old in good health and CMV-seropositive. CDR3: CSVGLGADQPQNF.